The 25 T cell receptor beta chains reported below all come from one sample, sequenced in a study of OX40 agonist ivuxolimab in advanced cancers. Profiling relied on immunoSEQ multiplex PCR, and the TCRdb table lists in-frame clones only, not all of them. The sample comprises tens of thousands of clones, approximately 84% of which are singletons, and roughly 28% rests with the top ten. The specimen comprised CD4+ or CD8+ T cells sorted from blood, sampled in a trial of the OX40 agonist ivuxolimab. Every receptor here comes from an adult with an advanced solid tumor such as melanoma, head and neck, liver or kidney cancer.

The gene calls are TRBV7-8 and TRBJ2-5; 9 bases line up with TRBD1. CDR1 is SGHVS and CDR2 is FQNEAQ in the germline V gene. This CDR3 is 18 amino acids long. V shed 6 bases and J 3 bases; nucleotides not matched to a gene: 17. In DNA form, the CDR3 reads TGTGCCAGCAGGACCCCCTTTGGGCGACAGGGGGAAAAAGAGACCCAGTACTTC. Its translation is CASRTPFGRQGEKETQYF.

The rearrangement uses TRBV7-6 and TRBJ2-2, with D possibly matching TRBD2 (6 bases). V was shortened by 1 base and J by 4 bases, with 10 bases between the two germline ends. The CDR3 loop spans 15 amino acids. Germline V CDR1 and CDR2: SGHVS, FNYEAQ. The CDR3 reads CASSLVRDFTGELFF. The DNA of the CDR3 is TGTGCCAGCAGCTTAGTTCGGGACTTCACCGGGGAGCTGTTTTTT. The entire variable domain, with the rest obtained from reference TRBV7-6 and TRBJ2-2, is as follows: GAGVSQSPRYKVTKRGQDVALRCDPISGHVSLYWYRQALGQGPEFLTYFNYEAQQDKSGLPNDRFSAERPEGSISTLTIQRTEQRDSAMYRCASSLVRDFTGELFFGEGSRLTVL.

The chain couples TRBV10-1 to TRBJ2-1; possibly TRBD1 for D (5 bases). This CDR3 has 13 residues. Germline lookup yields CDR1 WNHNN and CDR2 SYGVQD (reference sequence). The germline V and J ends were trimmed by 4 bases and 6 bases, with 10 bases remaining between them. DNA for the CDR3: TGCGCCAGCAGTGCCAGGGATAGCAATGAGCAGTTCTTC. It encodes CASSARDSNEQFF.

CDR3 bases: TGTGCCAGCAGCTTAGTGGGGACAGGTTTTCACACCTTC. Translated, it gives CASSLVGTGFHTF. V and J are TRBV13 and TRBJ1-2; TRBD1 aligns across 8 bases. The V gene's germline CDR1 is PRHDT and CDR2 FYEKMQ (reference sequence). Trimming took 1 base from V and 12 from J; bases not matched to a gene: 7. The CDR3 covers 13 residues.

The chain carries TRBV11-1 and TRBJ1-4; D gene unclear. The CDR3 totals 13 residues. V lost 6 bases to trimming and J lost 4 bases, with 9 bases between them. Germline V gives CDR1 SGHAT, CDR2 FQDESV (reference sequence). The CDR3 protein is CASRHGGNEKLFF. Here the CDR3 DNA reads TGTGCCAGCAGACACGGAGGTAATGAAAAACTGTTTTTT.

This chain joins TRBV4-1 and TRBJ2-1; 10 nucleotides line up with TRBD2. CDR1 is MGHRA, CDR2 YSYEKL, per germline. The CDR3 spans 15 residues. The V segment lost 3 bases and the J segment 7 bases; nucleotides outside the gene matches: 6. The CDR3 spells CASSHGLAGVNEQFF. The DNA for the CDR3 is TGCGCCAGCAGCCACGGTCTAGCGGGAGTTAATGAGCAGTTCTTC.

The chain uses TRBV11-3 and TRBJ1-2; D is perhaps TRBD1 (6 bases). Germline CDR1 and CDR2: SGHNT and YENEEA. This CDR3 is 15 amino acids long. V shed 5 bases and J shed 3 bases, with 16 bases lying between them. CDR3 nucleotides: TGTGCCAGCAGCCTAGGGGCAGGGGAGTACTATGGCTACACCTTC. Translated: CASSLGAGEYYGYTF. The entire variable domain, with the rest obtained from reference TRBV11-3 and TRBJ1-2, is as follows: EAGVVQSPRYKIIEKKQPVAFWCNPISGHNTLYWYLQNLGQGPELLIRYENEEAVDDSQLPKDRFSAERLKGVDSTLKIQPAELGDSAVYLCASSLGAGEYYGYTFGSGTRLTVV.

Judged by abundance, this clone is medium-sized. This chain connects TRBV6-5 to TRBJ1-5, with D possibly being TRBD1 (6 bases). With 6 bases removed from V and 6 bases from J, the gap between germline ends came to 12 bases. Per germline, CDR1 MNHEY and CDR2 SVGAGI. The CDR3 runs 13 residues. DNA for the CDR3: TGTGCCAGCAGCCCCACAGGGAGTCAGCCCCAGCATTTT. Translating it yields CASSPTGSQPQHF.

This chain uses TRBV11-2 with TRBJ2-5; no reliable D call. Trimming shortened V by 2 bases and J by 5 bases, and 6 bases separated the two germline ends. This CDR3 is 12 amino acids long. Per germline, CDR1 SGHAT and CDR2 FQNNGV. CDR3 region: CASSLLEETQYF. In DNA, the CDR3 is TGTGCCAGCAGCTTACTCGAGGAGACCCAGTACTTC.

This sequence joins TRBV29-1 and TRBJ2-7, with 7 nucleotides matching TRBD1. CDR1 is SQVTM, CDR2 ANQGSEA, per germline. Trimming cost V 5 bases and J 2 bases; bases outside gene matches: 9. This CDR3 comprises 14 residues. As DNA, the CDR3 is TGCAGCGTTTTAACCTCCGGGACAGCCTACGAGCAGTACTTC. Translation gives CSVLTSGTAYEQYF.

The chain links TRBV9 to TRBJ2-2; 8 bases are shared with TRBD2. V was clipped by 3 bases and J by 5 bases; unmatched bases: 12. CDR1 and CDR2 from the germline V gene are SGDLS and YYNGEE. The CDR3 is made up of 17 amino acids. The CDR3 coding sequence is TGTGCCAGCAGCGCGCCTCTACCCGGGACTAGTACCGGGGAGCTGTTTTTT. Its protein is CASSAPLPGTSTGELFF.

This sequence joins TRBV9 and TRBJ2-5; no definite D call. Trimming took 0 bases from V and 5 from J, leaving 11 bases between them. This CDR3 region has 14 residues. Germline CDR1 reads SGDLS; CDR2 reads YYNGEE. The CDR3 sequence: CASSVGGVTETQYF. In DNA, the CDR3 is TGTGCCAGCAGCGTAGGAGGAGTAACGGAGACCCAGTACTTC.

The chain carries TRBV6-5 and TRBJ2-7; D assignment may be TRBD1 or TRBD2 (6 bases each). The germline V and J ends were trimmed by 6 bases and 5 bases, with 17 bases remaining between them. CDR1 is MNHEY, CDR2 SVGAGI, per germline. This CDR3 spans 14 amino acids. The CDR3 DNA sequence: TGTGCCAGCAGGACTCGGCCGGGGGCGGACGAGCAGTACTTC. Protein: CASRTRPGADEQYF.

V usage is TRBV11-3 and J usage is TRBJ2-7; 7 bases are shared with TRBD1. V lost 6 bases to trimming and J lost 0 bases; unmatched junction nucleotides: 5. Germline V gives CDR1 SGHNT, CDR2 YENEEA. The CDR3 has 14 amino acids. In DNA form, the CDR3 reads TGTGCCAGCAGGACCCGGGACAGCTCCTACGAGCAGTACTTC. It codes for CASRTRDSSYEQYF.

This rearrangement joins TRBV6-1 to TRBJ2-1, with TRBD1 matching 7 bases. CDR1 is MNHNS, CDR2 SASEGT, per germline. Germline trimming cut 10 bases from V and 0 bases from J; bases unmatched to any gene: 3. This CDR3 has 13 amino acids. This CDR3 is CAIRDSSYNEQFF. The CDR3 DNA is TGTGCCATACGGGACAGCTCCTACAATGAGCAGTTCTTC.

V is TRBV9 and J is TRBJ1-6; 11 bases fit TRBD1. This CDR3 has 15 residues. Trimming at V came to 0 bases and at J to 10 bases, leaving 3 bases not matched to a gene. Germline V CDR1 and CDR2: SGDLS, YYNGEE. Here the CDR3 DNA reads TGTGCCAGCAGCGTAGGGACAGGGGGCGCGTCACCCCTCCACTTT. This sequence encodes CASSVGTGGASPLHF.

The chain has TRBV4-1 and TRBJ2-6; D gene uncertain. V was trimmed by 5 bases and J by 5 bases, leaving 22 bases between them. Germline V gene data show CDR1 as MGHRA and CDR2 as YSYEKL. This CDR3 is 18 amino acids long. CDR3 DNA: TGCGCCAGCAGCTTAAAAAGCGAACCACAAAGTCGGGCCAACGTCCTGACTTTC. Amino acids: CASSLKSEPQSRANVLTF.

The V and J genes are TRBV4-1 and TRBJ2-3; D possibly corresponds to TRBD2 (5 bases). Germline CDR1 reads MGHRA; CDR2 reads YSYEKL. The CDR3 is 15 residues long. Trimming took 0 bases from V and 1 from J, leaving 8 bases between them. This CDR3 is CASSQDPSRTDTQYF. The CDR3 DNA is TGCGCCAGCAGCCAAGACCCTAGCCGCACAGATACGCAGTATTTT.

The chain joins TRBV29-1 to TRBJ2-7; 11 bases match TRBD1. V was clipped by 7 bases and J by 6 bases; unmatched bases: 8. There are 13 residues in the CDR3. CDR1 and CDR2 from the germline V gene are SQVTM and ANQGSEA. The CDR3 nucleotides read TGCAGCGGGGGGACCGGGACAGGGGGCGAGCAGTACTTC. Translating it yields CSGGTGTGGEQYF.

CDR3 region: CASSPSTSGIYEQYF. In DNA, the CDR3 is TGCGCCAGCAGCCCGTCGACTAGCGGGATCTACGAGCAGTACTTC. V is TRBV4-3 and J is TRBJ2-7; 11 bases map to TRBD2. The germline V gene has CDR1 LGHNA and CDR2 YSLEER. The CDR3 is 15 amino acids. The V segment lost 4 bases and the J segment 3 bases; nucleotides outside the gene matches: 5.

This chain connects TRBV5-8 to TRBJ1-4, with D perhaps TRBD1 (6 bases). CDR1 is SGHTS and CDR2 is YDEGEE in the germline V gene. The V gene lost 2 bases and the J gene lost 11 bases, with 16 bases spanning the gap. The CDR3 consists of 14 residues. CDR3 coding DNA: TGTGCCAGCAGCTTCGGGCAGGGGTGGCGGAAACTGTTTTTT. Its translation is CASSFGQGWRKLFF.

This clone was counted a single time. This sequence joins TRBV5-1 and TRBJ2-7; 11 nucleotides align to TRBD1. V lost 3 bases and J lost 3; bases outside the gene matches: 2. The CDR3 contains 14 residues. Germline-derived CDR1 and CDR2 are SGHRS and YFSETQ. The CDR3 protein is CASSWGTGGYEQYF. For the CDR3, the DNA is TGCGCCAGCAGCTGGGGGACAGGGGGCTACGAGCAGTACTTC.

The count of this clone is one. An end of the junction differs from the germline gene, which may be a read error. The rearrangement uses TRBV2 and TRBJ1-3; the match to TRBD1 covers 11 bases. Germline CDR1 is SNHLY and CDR2 is FYNNEI. The CDR3 is made up of 16 amino acids. CDR3 DNA: TGTGCCAGCAGCGAAGGGACAGGGGGATTAGGAAACACCATATATTTT. Translated: CASSEGTGGLGNTIYF.

J is TRBJ2-7 and V is TRBV9, with a possible D match to TRBD1 (7 bases). The germline V gene encodes CDR1 SGDLS and CDR2 YYNGEE. Deletions cut 0 bases from V and 5 bases from J, with 12 bases between. The CDR3 covers 14 residues. DNA for the CDR3: TGTGCCAGCAGCGTAGCGGGCAGGGGGGACGAGCAGTACTTC. Translating gives CASSVAGRGDEQYF. The full variable domain, completed using reference TRBV9 and TRBJ2-7, is DSGVTQTPKHLITATGQRVTLRCSPRSGDLSVYWYQQSLDQGLQFLIQYYNGEERAKGNILERFSAQQFPDLHSELNLSSLELGDSALYFCASSVAGRGDEQYFGPGTRLTVT.

The chain recombines TRBV30 with TRBJ2-3; no definite D call. The V end was cut by 4 bases, the J end by 1 base, with 12 bases between. This CDR3 has 14 residues. CDR1 and CDR2 (germline): GTSNPN, SVGIG (reference sequence). CDR3: CAWTTRPRTDTQYF. For the CDR3, the DNA is TGTGCCTGGACCACCAGGCCCCGCACAGATACGCAGTATTTT.